This T cell receptor (beta chain) is drawn from a study of immune heterogeneity within non-small cell lung tumors. At approximately 600 ng per sample, bulk tumor genomic DNA provided the template. Taken during surgery, several biopsies per primary tumor were spaced as far apart as possible within the tumor mass. With untreated, newly diagnosed non-small cell lung cancer, the patients went on to undergo curative surgery. The CDR3 length is 14 residues. Germline assignment: CDR1 SGDLS and CDR2 YYNGEE. Trimming took 4 bases from V and 2 from J, leaving 13 bases between them. Using 32 V and 13 J primers, multiplex PCR amplified TCR beta CDR3. Using its own MiXCR run on the multiplex PCR reads, TCRdb lists one record per CDR3 protein. The sample lists around 5,200 distinct CDR3 sequences; under 25% were seen once.

The sample consisted of lung tumor tissue. The V and J genes are TRBV9 and TRBJ2-7; D gene unclear. This sequence originates from a woman aged 55-75 years with non-small cell lung cancer. CDR3 loop: CASSRYGTAYEQYF. As DNA, the CDR3 is TGTGCCAGCAGCAGGTACGGCACTGCCTACGAGCAGTACTTC.